Given below is one TCR beta chain in context. Antigen specificity is unknown. Amplified TCR beta CDR3 regions came from RNA transcripts. A first-round RT-PCR of the TCR CDR3 used the HTBI primer set. TCRdb analysed the multiplex PCR reads with MiXCR anew, one entry per CDR3 protein. Here the sample spans around 760,000 distinct CDR3 sequences, roughly 32% being singletons. The sample comes from a study of T cells in Graves' hyperthyroidism and ophthalmopathy. Study background: Before treatment of any kind, peripheral blood was taken at initial diagnosis.

Researchers barred patients who had uncontrolled infection, other autoimmune disease, pregnancy or lactation. The CDR3 covers 14 residues. V lost 3 bases and J lost 6, with 14 bases in between. Germline lookup yields CDR1 DFQATT and CDR2 SNEGSKA (reference sequence). Broader study findings: Ophthalmopathy and stable hyperthyroidism were told apart by a 13 V-J model.

The sequencing input was blood. The clonotype was recovered from a woman between 40 and 55 years old with Graves' hyperthyroidism. The chain recombines TRBV20-1 with TRBJ1-4; a weak D match, TRBD1 (5 bases). In DNA form, the CDR3 reads TGCAGTGCTAGGAAAGATGTGGGGGATGAAAAACTGTTTTTT. Its translation: CSARKDVGDEKLFF.